Shown below are 14 T cell receptor beta chains from a single sample sequenced in a study of CDR3 diversity in severe acne. TCRdb used MiXCR to reprocess the PCR reads, holding one entry per CDR3 protein. The table lists roughly 100,000 distinct CDR3 sequences, around 53% of them singletons. The sample taken for sequencing was blood. These receptors came from a male donor with acne.

This clonotype was recorded only once. This sequence may be a read error, since a much larger clone differs from it by one base. As the CDR3 is not closed by the conserved phenylalanine or tryptophan, this likely results from a read error. This chain links TRBV25-1 with TRBJ1-3; no reliable D call. This CDR3 comprises 15 residues. With 3 bases removed from V and 0 bases from J, the gap between germline ends came to 9 bases. Looked up from germline, CDR1 is MGHDK and CDR2 is SYGVNS. In DNA, the CDR3 is TGTGCCAGCAGTGACGCGGGAGACTCTGGAAACACCATATATTCT. This gives the protein CASSDAGDSGNTIYS.

This chain connects TRBV25-1 to TRBJ2-3; a possible D gene is TRBD1 (5 bases). This CDR3 has 15 amino acids. CDR1 and CDR2 (germline): MGHDK, SYGVNS. The V end lost 2 bases, the J end lost 4 bases, and 13 bases lay between the germline ends. Written as DNA, the CDR3 is TGTGCCAGCAGTGAAACCCCCCCCAGGGCAGATACGCAGTATTTT. It encodes CASSETPPRADTQYF. Full variable domain (rest looked up from reference TRBV25-1 and TRBJ2-3): EADIYQTPRYLVIGTGKKITLECSQTMGHDKMYWYQQDPGMELHLIHYSYGVNSTEKGDLSSESTVSRIRTEHFPLTLESARPSHTSQYLCASSETPPRADTQYFGPGTRLTVL.

There are many counts of this clonotype. The DNA of the CDR3 is TGTGCCAGCAGCAGTGGACCCTTTCGGTACTTC. It translates to CASSSGPFRYF. The V and J genes are TRBV12-3 or TRBV12-4 and TRBJ2-4; no firm D call. The CDR3 has 11 amino acids. Trimming cost V 6 bases and J 15 bases, with 15 bases left between them.

The V gene is TRBV15, the J gene TRBJ1-5; D is ambiguous. The V and J ends lost 5 bases and 6 bases respectively, with 8 bases between them. The CDR3 contains 12 residues. Germline V gene sequence: CDR1 LNHNV, CDR2 YYDKDF (reference sequence). The CDR3 sequence is CATSFRSQPQHF. The CDR3 DNA is TGTGCCACCAGCTTCCGCAGTCAGCCCCAGCATTTT. Drawing the rest from reference TRBV15 and TRBJ1-5, the complete variable domain is DAMVIQNPRYQVTQFGKPVTLSCSQTLNHNVMYWYQQKSSQAPKLLFHYYDKDFNNEADTPDNFQSRRPNTSFCFLDIRSPGLGDTAMYLCATSFRSQPQHFGDGTRLSIL.

Of note for this clonotype: This may arise from a read error, as a much more abundant clone is one base away. CDR3 in DNA: TGTGCCAGCTCCATCTACTCCCACGAGCAGTACTTC. Translated: CASSIYSHEQYF. This rearrangement joins TRBV5-6 to TRBJ2-7; no clear D gene. The germline V gene has CDR1 SGHDT and CDR2 YYEEEE. This CDR3 is 12 amino acids long. Full variable domain (remainder filled in from reference TRBV5-6 and TRBJ2-7): DAGVTQSPTHLIKTRGQQVTLRCSPKSGHDTVSWYQQALGQGPQFIFQYYEEEERQRGNFPDRFSGHQFPNYSSELNVNALLLGDSALYLCASSIYSHEQYFGPGTRLTVT.

The chain recombines TRBV11-1 with TRBJ2-7; a weak D match, TRBD2 (7 bases). Germline V gene lookup returns CDR1 SGHAT and CDR2 FQDESV (reference sequence). V lost 5 bases, J lost 3 bases, and 14 bases lay in between. This CDR3 has 14 residues. CDR3 residues: CASSIGGGDYEQYF. For the CDR3, the DNA is TGTGCCAGCAGCATAGGGGGGGGGGACTACGAGCAGTACTTC. Full variable domain (remainder filled in from reference TRBV11-1 and TRBJ2-7): EAEVAQSPRYKITEKSQAVAFWCDPISGHATLYWYRQILGQGPELLVQFQDESVVDDSQLPKDRFSAERLKGVDSTLKIQPAELGDSAMYLCASSIGGGDYEQYFGPGTRLTVT.

Comment on this clonotype: At one end, the junction sequence differs from germline, possibly due to a read error. V usage is TRBV5-6 and J usage is TRBJ1-2; no firm D call. CDR1 and CDR2 (germline): SGHDT, YYEEEE. There are 11 residues in the CDR3. In DNA, the CDR3 is TGTGCCAGCAGCCGACTCTATTGCTACACCTTC. Amino acids: CASSRLYCYTF.

The chain carries TRBV25-1 and TRBJ1-2; the D is unclear. Per germline, CDR1 MGHDK and CDR2 SYGVNS. CDR3 length: 13 residues. Trimming left V 5 bases short and J 4 bases short, with 11 bases between. The CDR3: CASSRVARYGYTF. CDR3 in DNA: TGTGCCAGCAGTAGAGTGGCTCGCTATGGCTACACCTTC.

Of note for this clonotype: A junction boundary mismatches the germline segment, possibly from a read error. The CDR3 sequence: CAINPGLAGGW. As DNA, the CDR3 is TGTGCCATCAACCCGGGACTAGCGGGAGGGTGG. J is TRBJ2-7 and V is TRBV10-3; 16 bases align to TRBD2. In germline, CDR1 is ENHRY, CDR2 SYGVKD. The CDR3 covers 11 residues.

The V and J genes are TRBV10-1 and TRBJ2-7; a weak D match, TRBD2 (6 bases). Germline-derived CDR1 and CDR2 are WNHNN and SYGVQD (reference sequence). Between the trimmed V and J ends, which lost 3 bases and 8 bases, there was a span of 11 bases. There are 12 residues in the CDR3. CDR3 region: CASSDISGQQYF. In DNA, the CDR3 is TGCGCCAGCAGTGACATAAGCGGGCAGCAGTACTTC.

The chain uses TRBV2 and TRBJ2-2; no definite D call. Germline lookup yields CDR1 SNHLY and CDR2 FYNNEI. The CDR3 has 15 amino acids. V lost 2 bases to trimming and J lost 4 bases, with 11 bases between them. The CDR3 nucleotides are TGTGCCAGCAGTGAACGGTTAGGCCCCACCGGGGAGCTGTTTTTT. It translates to CASSERLGPTGELFF.

This clonotype was found once. The junction and the germline gene differ at one end; a read error may be behind it. CDR3 sequence: CAISGRVGF. CDR3 sequence (DNA): TGTGCCATCAGCGGCAGAGTGGGCTTC. The chain links TRBV10-3 to TRBJ2-7; D remains unclear. CDR1 is ENHRY and CDR2 is SYGVKD in the germline V gene. This CDR3 comprises 9 residues.

This chain uses TRBV29-1 with TRBJ1-2, with a possible D match to TRBD1 (5 bases). Germline values: CDR1 SQVTM, CDR2 ANQGSEA. Trimming removed 5 bases from V and 4 bases from J, with 8 bases in between. The CDR3 loop spans 11 amino acids. CDR3 sequence: CSVPGGYGYTF. The CDR3 nucleotides read TGCAGCGTTCCTGGGGGCTATGGCTACACCTTC.

This clonotype was seen repeatedly, ten times or more. The chain has TRBV5-1 and TRBJ2-2; no clear D. V lost 2 bases, J lost 5 bases, and 7 bases lay in between. The CDR3 contains 13 residues. The germline V gene has CDR1 SGHRS and CDR2 YFSETQ. The chain's CDR3 is CASSFQETGELFF. DNA of the CDR3: TGCGCCAGCAGCTTCCAGGAGACCGGGGAGCTGTTTTTT. The full variable domain, completed using reference TRBV5-1 and TRBJ2-2, is KAGVTQTPRYLIKTRGQQVTLSCSPISGHRSVSWYQQTPGQGLQFLFEYFSETQRNKGNFPGRFSGRQFSNSRSEMNVSTLELGDSALYLCASSFQETGELFFGEGSRLTVL.